Listed here are 24 T cell receptor beta chains from one sample, sequenced in a study of technical replicates of blood from several donors. Using immunoSEQ multiplex PCR, the repertoire was profiled, and TCRdb retains in-frame clones only, with some absent. In the table there are some 48,000 clones, approximately 90% of which are singletons. The sample was PBMCs. All receptors come from a human donor in good health. Some clones in this sample may be carry-over from other donors' samples.

The V gene is TRBV7-2, the J gene TRBJ2-2; 11 nucleotides align to TRBD2. CDR1 SGHTA and CDR2 FQGNSA come from the germline V gene. The trim removed 5 bases at V and 4 bases at J, leaving 9 bases unmatched. There are 17 residues in the CDR3. The CDR3 here is CASSRMLAGGITGELFF. The CDR3 DNA sequence: TGTGCCAGCAGCCGTATGCTAGCGGGGGGCATCACCGGGGAGCTGTTTTTT.

The CDR3 spells CASSNRRGDYEQYF. In nucleotides, the CDR3 is TGTGCCAGTAGTAATCGTAGGGGCGACTACGAGCAGTACTTC. The V call is TRBV19, the J call TRBJ2-7; D is perhaps TRBD1 (5 bases). The V end was cut by 4 bases, the J end by 3 bases, with 13 bases between. This CDR3 spans 14 amino acids. From germline, CDR1 is LNHDA and CDR2 SQIVND (reference sequence).

This chain connects TRBV29-1 to TRBJ2-2, with 7 bases aligning to TRBD1. CDR1 is SQVTM and CDR2 is ANQGSEA in the germline V gene. CDR3 length equals 12 residues. The ends lost 6 bases at V and 8 bases at J; junction bases unmatched: 6. The CDR3 coding sequence is TGCAGCGTGGGGGACAGAATGGGGGAGCTGTTTTTT. As protein: CSVGDRMGELFF.

This rearrangement joins TRBV19 to TRBJ1-2; weak D call: TRBD1 (6 bases). The V end lost 3 bases, the J end lost 2 bases, and 10 bases lay between the germline ends. This CDR3 is built from 14 residues. In germline, CDR1 is LNHDA, CDR2 SQIVND (reference sequence). This chain's CDR3 is CASSIGGQNYGYTF. CDR3 in DNA: TGTGCCAGTAGTATTGGGGGACAAAACTATGGCTACACCTTC.

V is TRBV7-9 and J is TRBJ1-1; 7 bases match TRBD1. CDR1 is SEHNR and CDR2 is FQNEAQ in the germline V gene (reference sequence). The CDR3 spans 13 residues. V lost 3 bases, J lost 8 bases, and 6 bases stayed unmatched. DNA of the CDR3: TGTGCCAGCAGCTTCGGGACAGCCCTAGAAGCTTTCTTT. Its translation: CASSFGTALEAFF.

The chain carries TRBV2 and TRBJ1-2; weak D call: TRBD1 (6 bases). The germline V gene has CDR1 SNHLY and CDR2 FYNNEI. The CDR3 sequence is 13 residues long. The V end was cut by 7 bases, the J end by 8 bases, with 17 bases between. CDR3 protein: CASMLTGSRGYTF. The CDR3 DNA follows: TGTGCCAGCATGCTAACAGGGAGCCGGGGCTACACCTTC.

The CDR3 is CAWSAGLAATDTQYF. DNA of the CDR3: TGTGCCTGGAGTGCGGGACTAGCGGCAACAGATACGCAGTATTTT. V usage is TRBV30 and J usage is TRBJ2-3; TRBD2 matches 11 bases. V shed 1 base and J 3 bases; nucleotides not matched to a gene: 3. CDR1 is GTSNPN and CDR2 is SVGIG in the germline V gene (reference sequence). This CDR3 is built from 15 residues.

The chain uses TRBV18 and TRBJ1-3; D gene ambiguous. Germline loops: CDR1 KGHSH, CDR2 LQKENI. The CDR3 is 18 residues long. Trimming cost V 0 bases and J 0 bases, with 15 bases left between them. The CDR3 sequence: CASSPPVRGLGSGNTIYF. The CDR3 DNA is TGTGCCAGCTCACCACCGGTTCGGGGTCTCGGCTCTGGAAACACCATATATTTT.

The genes are TRBV4-2 and TRBJ2-1, with TRBD2 as a possible D gene (5 bases). With 2 bases removed from V and 2 bases from J, the gap between germline ends came to 13 bases. From germline, CDR1 is LGHNA and CDR2 YNFKEQ. CDR3 length: 16 residues. The CDR3 bases are TGTGCCAGCAGCCAAAGAGACGGGGTAACCTACAATGAGCAGTTCTTC. This gives the protein CASSQRDGVTYNEQFF.

This sequence joins TRBV4-2 and TRBJ2-1, with a possible D match to TRBD2 (6 bases). Germline values: CDR1 LGHNA, CDR2 YNFKEQ. The CDR3 runs 16 residues. V was cut by 4 bases and J by 8 bases, with 21 bases left in between. CDR3 in DNA: TGTGCCAGCAGCCCCTCAACACGGGAGTTTTTGCATGAGCAGTTCTTC. The encoded protein is CASSPSTREFLHEQFF.

This chain joins TRBV9 and TRBJ1-2; weak D call: TRBD1 (5 bases). The CDR3 runs to 17 residues. V was pared by 4 bases and J by 4 bases, with 23 bases between. CDR1 and CDR2 from the germline V gene are SGDLS and YYNGEE. The CDR3, as DNA: TGTGCCAGCAGCCCCACGGGGGGTAGGCTGTCGACCTATGGCTACACCTTC. Its protein is CASSPTGGRLSTYGYTF.

J is TRBJ2-7 and V is TRBV27, with 9 bases lining up with TRBD2. Looked up from germline, CDR1 is MNHEY and CDR2 is SMNVEV (reference sequence). This CDR3 has 16 residues. V gave up 6 bases and J gave up 1 base; unmatched junction bases: 10. CDR3 in amino acids: CASRDIIAGASYEQYF. CDR3 in DNA: TGTGCCAGCAGGGACATAATAGCGGGAGCTTCCTACGAGCAGTACTTC.

The CDR3 DNA reads as TGTGCCTGGAGTGTACTAAGGTTTGAAGCTTTCTTT. It is translated as CAWSVLRFEAFF. The V call is TRBV30, the J call TRBJ1-1, with unresolved D. Germline V gene lookup returns CDR1 GTSNPN and CDR2 SVGIG (reference sequence). Trimming pared 0 bases from V and 7 bases from J, leaving 9 bases between. The CDR3 is made up of 12 amino acids.

The rearrangement joins TRBV7-3 to TRBJ1-3; D remains unclear. The germline gives CDR1 SGHTA, CDR2 FQGTGA. The CDR3 sequence is 15 residues long. Between the trimmed V and J ends, which lost 0 bases and 0 bases, there was a span of 6 bases. The CDR3 bases are TGTGCCAGCAGCTTAACAGGGAGCTCTGGAAACACCATATATTTT. The encoded protein is CASSLTGSSGNTIYF.

V gene TRBV7-2 combines with J gene TRBJ2-7; perhaps TRBD2 as D (5 bases). Between the trimmed V and J ends, which lost 1 base and 0 bases, there was a span of 13 bases. The CDR3 is made up of 16 amino acids. The germline V gene has CDR1 SGHTA and CDR2 FQGNSA. CDR3 loop: CASSLDPFRDSYEQYF. CDR3 bases: TGTGCCAGCAGCTTAGATCCCTTCCGGGACTCCTACGAGCAGTACTTC.

This sequence joins TRBV5-4 and TRBJ2-5; TRBD2 matches at 8 bases. The CDR3 runs 16 residues. Germline assignment: CDR1 SGHNT and CDR2 YYREEE (reference sequence). The V gene end was trimmed by 4 bases and the J gene end by 7 bases; junction bases not matched to a gene: 15. The chain's CDR3 is CASSPTGTRAVGTQYF. CDR3 DNA: TGTGCCAGCAGCCCTACCGGGACTAGAGCCGTAGGGACCCAGTACTTC.

The gene calls are TRBV18 and TRBJ2-5, with D perhaps TRBD1 (6 bases). The V gene's germline CDR1 is KGHSH and CDR2 LQKENI. The CDR3 runs to 16 residues. V lost 0 bases and J lost 4, with 15 bases in between. The chain's CDR3 is CASSPPQGRLGETQYF. In DNA, the CDR3 is TGTGCCAGCTCACCACCCCAGGGGAGATTAGGAGAGACCCAGTACTTC.

The rearrangement joins TRBV11-1 to TRBJ2-7; D possibly corresponds to TRBD2 (7 bases). The germline gives CDR1 SGHAT, CDR2 FQDESV (reference sequence). The CDR3 extends over 14 amino acids. V was clipped by 5 bases and J by 3 bases, with 14 bases between them. CDR3 protein: CASSGRGAIYEQYF. The CDR3 bases are TGTGCCAGCAGCGGCCGGGGGGCCATCTACGAGCAGTACTTC.

The CDR3 sequence is CSVDPIDRGENTEAFF. CDR3 nucleotide sequence: TGCAGCGTTGACCCCATCGACAGGGGGGAGAACACTGAAGCTTTCTTT. V is TRBV29-1 and J is TRBJ1-1; 9 bases align to TRBD1. V shed 3 bases, J shed 1 base, and the junction held 9 bases outside the gene matches. Looked up from germline, CDR1 is SQVTM and CDR2 is ANQGSEA. The CDR3 spans 16 residues.

This chain connects TRBV6-5 to TRBJ1-2; possibly TRBD1 for D (5 bases). The CDR3 runs to 15 residues. V lost 0 bases, J lost 8 bases, and 16 bases lay in between. Looked up from germline, CDR1 is MNHEY and CDR2 is SVGAGI. CDR3 DNA sequence: TGTGCCAGCAGTTACTCGAAAAGCAGGGCTCGCGGCTACACCTTC. Translating gives CASSYSKSRARGYTF.

The chain recombines TRBV7-3 with TRBJ2-7, with a tentative D call TRBD1 (5 bases). Looked up from germline, CDR1 is SGHTA and CDR2 is FQGTGA. The CDR3 totals 14 residues. V gave up 2 bases and J gave up 1 base, with 9 bases separating them. Written as DNA, the CDR3 is TGTGCCAGCAGCTTAGTAGACAGATCCTACGAGCAGTACTTC. It encodes CASSLVDRSYEQYF.

The chain uses TRBV6-5 and TRBJ1-2; TRBD1 aligns across 9 bases. Trimming cost V 0 bases and J 5 bases; bases outside gene matches: 4. The CDR3 totals 15 residues. Germline V gives CDR1 MNHEY, CDR2 SVGAGI. The CDR3 DNA is TGTGCCAGCAGTTACTCAAAACAGGGGGCATATGGCTACACCTTC. Protein sequence: CASSYSKQGAYGYTF.

V gene TRBV18 combines with J gene TRBJ1-6, with TRBD1 matching 9 bases. Losses at the gene ends were 4 bases for V and 5 bases for J; bases not matched to a gene: 15. The V gene's germline CDR1 is KGHSH and CDR2 LQKENI. CDR3 length: 19 residues. Here the CDR3 DNA reads TGTGCCAGCTCACGGATGGACAGGGGAAGCCTTAGCCATAATTCACCCCTCCACTTT. The encoded protein is CASSRMDRGSLSHNSPLHF.

The rearrangement joins TRBV7-6 to TRBJ2-2, with D perhaps TRBD2 (6 bases). Trimming pared 5 bases from V and 5 bases from J, leaving 15 bases between. The CDR3 is 15 residues long. Germline V gives CDR1 SGHVS, CDR2 FNYEAQ. CDR3 region: CASSPGRGGTGELFF. CDR3 bases: TGTGCCAGCAGCCCGGGGCGGGGCGGAACCGGGGAGCTGTTTTTT. The variable domain in full, completed from reference TRBV7-6 and TRBJ2-2, reads GAGVSQSPRYKVTKRGQDVALRCDPISGHVSLYWYRQALGQGPEFLTYFNYEAQQDKSGLPNDRFSAERPEGSISTLTIQRTEQRDSAMYRCASSPGRGGTGELFFGEGSRLTVL.